This T cell receptor (beta chain) came from a study of shared clonotypes between healthy human individuals. Background on the study: The composition of the donors was two women and a few men aged 18 to 49. CD4 naive and memory got three plates each, CD8 naive two, CD8 memory one.

The sorted-subset replicate PCRs were given about 200 ng DNA, which is 31,000 or so T cell genomes. Repertoires were generated with immunoSEQ multiplex PCR, while TCRdb's copy carries only in-frame clones and drops some. The sample yields approximately 710,000 clones, around 90% seen once. This CDR3 is built from 15 residues. Germline V lookup: CDR1 SNHLY, CDR2 FYNNEI. Trimming pared 1 base from V and 1 base from J, leaving 8 bases between. Donors, healthy HIV-negative adults, lacked recent acute infections or vaccinations. The chain couples TRBV2 to TRBJ1-5; D gene unclear. The receptor was isolated from a man aged 18 to 30 in good health. Some clones in this sample may be carry-over from other donors' samples. The sequencing input was memory CD8+ T cells from PBMCs. Subset indicated: CD45RO+ cells pooled with CCR7-negative TemRA cells. CDR3 nucleotide sequence: TGTGCCAGCAGTGAAGGGGTTCAGAGCAATCAGCCCCAGCATTTT. Residues: CASSEGVQSNQPQHF.